The following is a T cell receptor beta chain sequence with its context. This entry comes from a study of blood T cells in healthy people across ages. Trimming cost V 2 bases and J 7 bases; bases outside gene matches: 8. The germline V gene has CDR1 SGDLS and CDR2 YYNGEE. The CDR3 loop spans 14 amino acids. With a J-beta primer mix and a sample-barcoded 5' primer, a second PCR ran about 7 to 11 cycles. TCRdb independently ran MiXCR on the 5' RACE reads; one entry per CDR3 protein. The sample includes 1.5 million to 2 million distinct CDR3 sequences, around half of them seen just once. Specimen: blood. The chain combines TRBV9 with TRBJ2-7; TRBD1 agrees at 8 bases. This TCR was recovered from a woman in her thirties or forties in good health. The DNA for the CDR3 is TGTGCCAGCAGCGTTGGGACAGGAGCTCGGGAGCAGTACTTC. Its translation is CASSVGTGAREQYF.